These T cell receptor beta chains were read from a single sample in a study of T cells in Graves' hyperthyroidism and ophthalmopathy. One entry per CDR3 protein results from TCRdb running MiXCR on the multiplex PCR reads. The profile shows fewer than 110,000 distinct CDR3 sequences, roughly 15% of them singletons. The sample comprised blood. Every receptor here comes from a woman aged 50 to 65 with Graves' hyperthyroidism. The CDR3 runs from the conserved cysteine through the conserved F or W. A D gene is named only where the DNA matches it firmly. Not every row has a clone size; where given, it reads once, few, many or a size class.

size: many
V: TRBV27
J: TRBJ2-1
length: 16
D: TRBD2
CDR3: CASKASGTSGRSEQFF
DNA: TGTGCCAGCAAAGCATCCGGGACTAGCGGGAGGAGTGAGCAGTTCTTC

size: -
V: TRBV20-1
J: TRBJ1-5
length: 13
D: -
CDR3: CSAREPGNQPQHF
DNA: TGCAGCGCTAGAGAACCGGGCAATCAGCCCCAGCATTTT

size: -
V: TRBV6-5
J: TRBJ2-5
length: 16
D: TRBD2
CDR3: CASSYGSGRTQETQYF
DNA: TGTGCCAGCAGTTACGGTAGCGGGAGGACCCAAGAGACCCAGTACTTC

size: few
V: TRBV4-2
J: TRBJ2-3
length: 13
D: -
CDR3: CASSQGSKNTQYF
DNA: TGTGCCAGCAGCCAAGGGTCAAAAAATACGCAGTATTTT

size: many
V: TRBV18
J: TRBJ1-5
length: 13
D: -
CDR3: CASSPSSGQPQHF
DNA: TGTGCCAGCTCACCAAGTAGTGGACAGCCCCAGCATTTT

size: many
V: TRBV12-3/TRBV12-4
J: TRBJ1-2
length: 15
D: TRBD1
CDR3: CASSISGQGASGYTF
DNA: TGTGCCAGCAGCATATCCGGACAGGGGGCGTCTGGCTACACCTTC

size: many
V: TRBV5-6
J: TRBJ2-2
length: 14
D: -
CDR3: CASSRNRRTGELFF
DNA: TGTGCCAGCAGCCGAAACAGGAGGACCGGGGAGCTGTTTTTT

size: many
V: TRBV20-1
J: TRBJ2-1
length: 15
D: -
CDR3: CSSTSGGAYYNEQFF
DNA: TGCAGTTCCACTTCTGGGGGTGCCTACTACAATGAGCAGTTCTTC

size: many
V: TRBV6-2/TRBV6-3
J: TRBJ2-4
length: 12
D: -
CDR3: CASSYSRNIQYF
DNA: TGTGCCAGCAGTTACTCGAGAAACATTCAGTACTTC

size: many
V: TRBV10-3
J: TRBJ2-5
length: 14
D: -
CDR3: CAISEGTEWETQYF
DNA: TGTGCCATCAGTGAGGGCACCGAATGGGAGACCCAGTACTTC

size: -
V: TRBV11-2
J: TRBJ1-3
length: 15
D: -
CDR3: CASSLALGFGNTIYF
DNA: TGTGCCAGCAGCTTAGCTCTAGGATTTGGAAACACCATATATTTT

size: many
V: TRBV28
J: TRBJ2-3
length: 17
D: TRBD1
CDR3: CASSLWSTGAATDTQYF
DNA: TGTGCCAGCAGTTTATGGTCGACAGGGGCTGCGACAGATACGCAGTATTTT

size: many
V: TRBV15
J: TRBJ1-3
length: 12
D: -
CDR3: CATSRDRNTIYF
DNA: TGTGCCACCAGCAGAGATCGAAACACCATATATTTT

size: many
V: TRBV30
J: TRBJ1-1
length: 13
D: -
CDR3: CACAGTSGTEAFF
DNA: TGTGCCTGTGCGGGGACATCTGGTACTGAAGCTTTCTTT

size: many
V: TRBV13
J: TRBJ2-7
length: 15
D: TRBD2
CDR3: CASSSSSGSPNEQYF
DNA: TGTGCCAGCAGCTCCTCTAGCGGGAGCCCCAACGAGCAGTACTTC

size: -
V: TRBV13
J: TRBJ1-6
length: 16
D: -
CDR3: CASSRTGSSYNSPLHF
DNA: TGTGCCAGCAGCAGGACGGGGAGCTCCTATAATTCACCCCTCCACTTT

size: many
V: TRBV20-1
J: TRBJ2-3
length: 12
D: -
CDR3: CSGSRGTDTQYF
DNA: TGCAGTGGGTCCCGGGGCACAGATACGCAGTATTTT

size: many
V: TRBV28
J: TRBJ2-7
length: 16
D: TRBD2
CDR3: CASTPPGLAGVSEQYF
DNA: TGTGCCAGCACCCCCCCCGGGCTAGCGGGAGTGAGCGAGCAGTACTTC

size: many
V: TRBV3-1
J: TRBJ2-2
length: 17
D: TRBD2
CDR3: CASSPRTSGRGTGELFF
DNA: TGTGCCAGCAGCCCCCGTACTAGCGGGCGCGGCACCGGGGAGCTGTTTTTT

size: -
V: TRBV19
J: TRBJ1-1
length: 15
D: -
CDR3: CASRATARLNTEAFF
DNA: TGTGCCAGTAGGGCCACGGCGAGACTGAACACTGAAGCTTTCTTT

size: -
V: TRBV27
J: TRBJ1-1
length: 13
D: -
CDR3: CASSFRSTTEAFF
DNA: TGTGCCAGCAGTTTCAGGAGTACCACTGAAGCTTTCTTT

size: many
V: TRBV7-9
J: TRBJ2-4
length: 13
D: -
CDR3: CASSLSGKNIQYF
DNA: TGTGCCAGCAGCTTATCAGGGAAAAACATTCAGTACTTC

size: many
V: TRBV30
J: TRBJ2-2
length: 14
D: TRBD2
CDR3: CAWTSGRDTGELFF
DNA: TGTGCCTGGACTAGCGGGAGGGACACCGGGGAGCTGTTTTTT

size: many
V: TRBV28
J: TRBJ2-3
length: 14
D: TRBD1
CDR3: CASSAGGMTDTQYF
DNA: TGTGCCAGCAGTGCAGGGGGCATGACAGATACGCAGTATTTT

size: few
V: TRBV4-1
J: TRBJ2-5
length: 17
D: TRBD1
CDR3: CASSQKPDRDYQETQYF
DNA: TGCGCCAGCAGCCAGAAACCCGACAGGGATTACCAAGAGACCCAGTACTTC

size: many
V: TRBV4-1
J: TRBJ1-6
length: 16
D: -
CDR3: CASSQVPGTANSPLHF
DNA: TGCGCCAGCAGCCAAGTCCCCGGGACGGCTAATTCACCCCTCCACTTT

size: many
V: TRBV27
J: TRBJ1-2
length: 14
D: -
CDR3: CASSWSGSNYGYTF
DNA: TGTGCCAGCAGTTGGTCCGGAAGTAACTATGGCTACACCTTC

size: many
V: TRBV7-2
J: TRBJ2-3
length: 13
D: -
CDR3: CASSLGVPDTQYF
DNA: TGTGCCAGCAGCTTGGGGGTCCCAGATACGCAGTATTTT

size: many
V: TRBV28
J: TRBJ2-2
length: 14
D: -
CDR3: CASSVQPNTGELFF
DNA: TGTGCCAGCAGTGTACAGCCGAACACCGGGGAGCTGTTTTTT

size: many
V: TRBV6-1
J: TRBJ1-2
length: 12
D: -
CDR3: CASSSPTGGYTF
DNA: TGTGCCAGCAGTTCACCGACAGGCGGCTACACCTTC

size: once
V: TRBV27
J: TRBJ2-7
length: 17
D: -
CDR3: CASSPQGGGAFSYEQYF
DNA: TGTGCCAGCAGTCCCCAGGGGGGAGGGGCGTTCTCCTACGAGCAGTACTTC

size: -
V: TRBV20-1
J: TRBJ2-1
length: 19
D: TRBD2
CDR3: CSARGIGSGVSNSYNEQFF
DNA: TGCAGTGCTAGAGGAATAGGTAGCGGGGTATCAAACTCCTACAATGAGCAGTTCTTC

size: many
V: TRBV27
J: TRBJ2-3
length: 18
D: TRBD2
CDR3: CASRRYASSGSWADTQYF
DNA: TGTGCCAGCAGAAGATACGCCTCAAGCGGGAGCTGGGCAGATACGCAGTATTTT

size: many
V: TRBV12-3/TRBV12-4
J: TRBJ1-2
length: 17
D: -
CDR3: CASSFALLGSGGYGYTF
DNA: TGTGCCAGCAGTTTCGCTCTTTTGGGGTCTGGGGGCTATGGCTACACCTTC

size: few
V: TRBV6-1
J: TRBJ1-1
length: 15
D: TRBD1
CDR3: CASSEQGEPNTEAFF
DNA: TGTGCCAGCAGTGAGCAGGGGGAGCCGAACACTGAAGCTTTCTTT

size: many
V: TRBV2
J: TRBJ2-2
length: 15
D: TRBD2
CDR3: CASRGTSGSTGELFF
DNA: TGTGCCAGCAGGGGGACTAGCGGGTCCACCGGGGAGCTGTTTTTT

size: many
V: TRBV18
J: TRBJ1-1
length: 16
D: TRBD1
CDR3: CASSPGTGGPNTEAFF
DNA: TGTGCCAGCTCGCCCGGGACAGGGGGCCCGAACACTGAAGCTTTCTTT